This TCR beta chain was recorded in a study of blood T cell repertoires in COVID-19. Study-level information: The samples span acute and convalescent COVID-19 from the United States, Italy and Spain. The analysed material was cDNA or gDNA that came from T cells, B-cell-depleted T cells, or PBMCs.

Germline-derived CDR1 and CDR2 are KGHSH and LQKENI. The CDR3 is 18 amino acids. With 0 bases clipped from V and 5 bases from J, the junction kept 12 bases outside the gene matches. The table came from immunoSEQ multiplex PCR; TCRdb's copy has only in-frame clones and leaves some out. Among about 250,000 clones listed, around 82% were seen once. The sequence was collected from a man older than 75 with acute or convalescent COVID-19. The rearrangement uses TRBV18 and TRBJ2-1; 8 bases agree with TRBD1. Sequenced sample: peripheral blood. CDR3 loop: CASSPPLQDRDSNNEQFF. CDR3 nucleotides: TGTGCCAGCTCACCACCCCTGCAGGACAGGGATTCCAACAATGAGCAGTTCTTC.